This TCR beta chain was captured in a study of spatial heterogeneity in lung cancer (dated by TCRdb to about 2019). Background on the whole study: More beta-chain than alpha-chain transcripts were consistently detected, likely reflecting higher beta-chain transcript abundance. In the raw uncorrected reads, each unique combination of TCR and UMI appeared more than ten times on average. In non-small cell lung cancer, the study quantitatively compared TCR alpha and beta repertoires across several tumor regions, matched nontumor lung, and blood. Nonsynonymous mutation counts, determined by whole-exome sequencing of tumor tissue, were related to TCR repertoire features. At surgery, both alpha and beta chains were TCR-sequenced in roughly 200 tumor regions, 63 to 65 matched nontumor lung samples and some 58 PBMC samples. Points the paper makes about the study in general: Additional single-cell paired TCR alpha and beta sequencing was considered necessary to confirm, at a functional level, the hypothesis that regional TCRs recognize regional mutations. Ubiquitous expanded tumor TCRs were detected in blood more often at tumor resection than at routine follow-up.

Trimming leaves V shorter by 10 bases and J shorter by 5 bases, with the junction holding 10 bases beyond the gene matches. The CDR3 runs 13 residues from the cysteine to the phenylalanine. Left in the record is the CDR3 DNA by itself, 39 bases read in frame from the first base. From the germline V gene, CDR1 is MDHEN and CDR2 is SYDVKM. Library method: 5' RACE. Reads for this sample came from a NextSeq 500. In the TCR library protocol, a unique molecular identifier was attached to each TCR cDNA molecule so that PCR and sequencing errors could be corrected. The study's own analysis went as follows. Decombinator tools were used for TCR identification, UMI-based error correction and CDR3 extraction. TCRs above a frequency of 2 per 1,000, corresponding to the top 1% of the tumor frequency distribution, were defined as expanded. Each repertoire was subsampled 100 times to 5,000 TCRs, after which Renyi diversity was computed with the R vegan package. CDR3 similarity networks were built from amino acid triplet string-kernel similarity, connecting CDR3s with pairwise similarity above 0.82. TCRdb cleaned the public reads at Q25 with fastp, built clones with MiXCR and kept in-frame beta chains. Every entry covers one CDR3 protein and lists the most common genes and DNA from its rows. The V and J calls, along with clone size, are taken from TCRdb and not from the paper's own processing. This sample holds over 90,000 distinct CDR3 sequences; around 8.6% were observed only once. The ten largest clones take up 6.9% of the sample.

Comments on this clonotype: There is no known antigen for this receptor. Per-base quality was not reported, and no clone a single base away is much larger than it.

Interpreted using the paper, the time point label stands for: sample taken at primary tumor resection. Without any cell sorting, TCR sequencing was performed on whole RNA extracted either from tumor and nontumor lung tissue or from cryopreserved PBMC samples. The donors were more than 65 patients from the lung TRACERx cohort who had early-stage, untreated non-small cell lung cancer. Patients were selected for TCR sequencing only if sufficient RNA was available from at least two tumor regions. The V and J segments used are TRBV28 and TRBJ1-1; 7 bases in the middle match TRBD1. This TCR was recovered from a male donor with early-stage non-small cell lung cancer. The sample in question was PBMCs, obtained at surgery. The CDR3 loop reads CATARGSGTEAFF. The DNA sequence follows: TGTGCCACCGCCAGGGGGTCGGGAACTGAAGCTTTCTTT.